The 25 T cell receptor beta chains listed next were all sequenced from one sample in a study of patients and donors after allogeneic stem cell transplantation. TCRdb reprocessed the RT-PCR reads via MiXCR and lists one record per CDR3 protein. The sample holds about a million distinct CDR3 sequences, over 15% seen once. Sequenced sample: blood, either unsorted or a sorted T cell fraction (not recorded which). These receptors originate from a human donor who was either an allogeneic HSCT recipient or a stem cell or donor lymphocyte infusion donor (not recorded which). It is not recorded whose cells these are; they may come from a transplant donor.

This clonotype appeared many times. The chain recombines TRBV29-1 with TRBJ1-1; no clear D. Germline CDR1 is SQVTM and CDR2 is ANQGSEA. The V and J ends lost 5 bases and 8 bases respectively, with 15 bases between them. The CDR3 spans 12 residues. CDR3 in amino acids: CSVRRGFAEAFF. The CDR3 bases are TGCAGCGTTAGGCGGGGATTCGCGGAAGCTTTCTTT.

The chain couples TRBV4-2 to TRBJ2-1; TRBD2 aligns across 7 bases. Unmatched junction bases numbered 19, after V lost 5 bases and J lost 9 bases. Looked up from germline, CDR1 is LGHNA and CDR2 is YNFKEQ. This CDR3 spans 17 amino acids. CDR3 sequence: CASSESGTIGWVGEQFF. The CDR3 DNA is TGTGCCAGCAGCGAATCCGGGACTATAGGGTGGGTTGGTGAGCAGTTCTTC.

This clonotype has only a few counts. The chain joins TRBV4-3 to TRBJ2-7; no definite D call. The ends were cut back, 3 bases at V and 1 base at J, with 10 bases in the middle. The CDR3 runs 14 residues. Germline-derived CDR1 and CDR2 are LGHNA and YSLEER. CDR3 amino acids: CASSQGGESYEQYF. DNA for the CDR3: TGCGCCAGCAGCCAGGGCGGAGAATCCTACGAGCAGTACTTC.

V gene TRBV5-1 combines with J gene TRBJ1-2, with 9 nucleotides matching TRBD1. V dropped 3 bases and J dropped 5; count of bases not matched to a gene: 5. The CDR3 totals 14 residues. Germline V gives CDR1 SGHRS, CDR2 YFSETQ. The CDR3 is CASSYGQGTYGYTF. DNA for the CDR3: TGCGCCAGCAGCTACGGACAGGGGACGTATGGCTACACCTTC.

This clonotype was picked up a small number of times. This sequence joins TRBV7-9 and TRBJ1-1; D gene unclear. The length of the CDR3 is 13 residues. Germline V gene lookup returns CDR1 SEHNR and CDR2 FQNEAQ (reference sequence). Trimming stripped 5 bases from V and 6 bases from J, with 13 bases between. The CDR3 sequence: CASSLSRIPEAFF. The CDR3 coding sequence is TGTGCCAGCAGCCTATCGAGGATCCCTGAAGCTTTCTTT. Using reference TRBV7-9 and TRBJ1-1 for the parts outside the CDR3, the full variable domain is DTGVSQNPRHKITKRGQNVTFRCDPISEHNRLYWYRQTLGQGPEFLTYFQNEAQLEKSRLLSDRFSAERPKGSFSTLEIQRTEQGDSAMYLCASSLSRIPEAFFGQGTRLTVV.

The V call is TRBV20-1, the J call TRBJ1-1; D not certain. Germline lookup yields CDR1 DFQATT and CDR2 SNEGSKA (reference sequence). Deletions cut 5 bases from V and 0 bases from J, with 16 bases between. The length of the CDR3 is 15 residues. The chain's CDR3 is CSAAEPKPVNTEAFF. The CDR3 coding sequence is TGCAGTGCTGCCGAACCTAAACCAGTGAACACTGAAGCTTTCTTT.

This clonotype was counted between two and nine times. The chain is built from TRBV7-2 and TRBJ1-5, with D uncertain. The CDR3 is made up of 14 amino acids. Germline CDR1 and CDR2: SGHTA and FQGNSA. With 5 bases removed from V and 3 bases from J, the gap between germline ends came to 11 bases. DNA for the CDR3: TGTGCCAGCAGCAACCGGGCCGACAATCAGCCCCAGCATTTT. Amino acid sequence: CASSNRADNQPQHF.

The chain recombines TRBV9 with TRBJ2-3; unclear D gene. CDR1 and CDR2 (germline): SGDLS, YYNGEE. Trimming took 3 bases from V and 3 from J, leaving 11 bases between them. This CDR3 spans 14 amino acids. The CDR3 region has the DNA TGTGCCAGCAGCGCAGATCTGGGAACAGATACGCAGTATTTT. Its protein product is CASSADLGTDTQYF.

This clonotype has only a few counts. This rearrangement joins TRBV11-2 to TRBJ2-3; possible D gene TRBD2, 5 bases. This CDR3 spans 15 amino acids. Trimming took off 4 bases at V and 9 bases at J, with 20 bases between the two ends. Germline values: CDR1 SGHAT, CDR2 FQNNGV. CDR3 sequence (DNA): TGTGCCAGCAGCTCCTGGGTCAGCGGTGAGGGAACGCAGTATTTT. Residues: CASSSWVSGEGTQYF.

A few counts support this clonotype. The genes are TRBV20-1 and TRBJ2-2, with D unresolved. The CDR3 runs to 16 residues. The ends were cut back, 0 bases at V and 1 base at J, with 12 bases in the middle. The V gene's germline CDR1 is DFQATT and CDR2 SNEGSKA (reference sequence). The CDR3 sequence: CSARDRVGLNTGELFF. CDR3 coding DNA: TGCAGTGCTAGAGATCGGGTGGGCTTGAACACCGGGGAGCTGTTTTTT.

This clonotype was observed a handful of times. CDR3 in DNA: TGTGCCACCAGCACCGGGGGTGGGACAGATACGCAGTATTTT. This encodes CATSTGGGTDTQYF. The chain links TRBV15 to TRBJ2-3, with D tentatively TRBD2 (6 bases). CDR3 length: 14 amino acids. Per germline, CDR1 LNHNV and CDR2 YYDKDF (reference sequence). Trimming stripped 4 bases from V and 3 bases from J, with 11 bases between.

This clonotype was observed a few times. This chain joins TRBV14 and TRBJ1-2; no firm D call. V gave up 6 bases and J gave up 4 bases, with 12 bases separating them. CDR3 length: 13 amino acids. The germline V gene encodes CDR1 SGHDN and CDR2 FVKESK. CDR3 in DNA: TGTGCCAGCAGTGGGGTCTTCAGCTATGGCTACACCTTC. It specifies CASSGVFSYGYTF.

Only a few counts were recorded for this clonotype. The chain uses TRBV12-3 or TRBV12-4 and TRBJ2-5; tentatively, D is TRBD1 (6 bases). The CDR3 is made up of 14 amino acids. V gave up 4 bases and J gave up 4 bases, with 13 bases separating them. CDR3 sequence reads: CASSSRGRRETQYF. The CDR3, as DNA: TGTGCCAGCAGTTCCAGGGGCCGGCGAGAGACCCAGTACTTC.

The genes are TRBV7-9 and TRBJ1-2; the D is unclear. Germline V gene lookup returns CDR1 SEHNR and CDR2 FQNEAQ (reference sequence). Trimming removed 1 base at V and 8 bases at J, with 8 bases between. CDR3 length: 12 amino acids. The CDR3 DNA follows: TGTGCCAGCAGCTTAGGCAGCGAAGGCTACACCTTC. Residues: CASSLGSEGYTF. Full variable domain (missing parts from reference TRBV7-9 and TRBJ1-2): DTGVSQNPRHKITKRGQNVTFRCDPISEHNRLYWYRQTLGQGPEFLTYFQNEAQLEKSRLLSDRFSAERPKGSFSTLEIQRTEQGDSAMYLCASSLGSEGYTFGSGTRLTVV.

The V and J genes are TRBV7-3 and TRBJ1-1; 8 bases fit TRBD1. Per germline, CDR1 SGHTA and CDR2 FQGTGA. The CDR3 runs 15 residues. V lost 5 bases and J lost 1; bases outside the gene matches: 6. In DNA, the CDR3 is TGTGCCAGCAGCCCTCGACAGGGGAAGAACACTGAAGCTTTCTTT. Its protein product is CASSPRQGKNTEAFF.

This clonotype showed up just a few times. The CDR3 region is CASTPGTAGTDTQYF. The CDR3 DNA reads TGTGCCAGCACCCCCGGGACAGCAGGCACAGATACGCAGTATTTT. This chain uses TRBV12-3 or TRBV12-4 with TRBJ2-3, with TRBD1 identical over 7 bases. The CDR3 covers 15 residues. J was trimmed by 1 base and V by 7 bases; bases with no gene match: 8.

Only a few counts were recorded for this clonotype. The V call is TRBV20-1, the J call TRBJ2-5; D gene unclear. CDR1 and CDR2 from the germline V gene are DFQATT and SNEGSKA (reference sequence). Deletions cut 4 bases from V and 5 bases from J, with 11 bases between. The CDR3 extends over 12 amino acids. The CDR3 protein is CSAMRPPETQYF. DNA of the CDR3: TGCAGTGCTATGCGGCCTCCGGAGACCCAGTACTTC.

In its sample, this clonotype was seen many times. The chain carries TRBV20-1 and TRBJ2-1; no reliable D call. CDR3 length: 12 amino acids. V was shortened by 7 bases and J by 0 bases, with 7 bases between the two germline ends. Looked up from germline, CDR1 is DFQATT and CDR2 is SNEGSKA (reference sequence). The CDR3 coding sequence is TGCAGTGTATCACGCTCCTACAATGAGCAGTTCTTC. It codes for CSVSRSYNEQFF.

This clonotype was counted a few times. The chain employs TRBV20-1 and TRBJ1-2; TRBD1 aligns across 11 bases. This CDR3 contains 14 residues. The V gene's germline CDR1 is DFQATT and CDR2 SNEGSKA (reference sequence). With 0 bases clipped from V and 8 bases from J, the junction kept 5 bases outside the gene matches. The CDR3 bases are TGCAGTGCTAGAGACGGGACAGGGGGGGTCGGCTACACCTTC. Its protein product is CSARDGTGGVGYTF.

Many counts were recorded for this clonotype. The chain recombines TRBV7-2 with TRBJ2-1, with TRBD1 identical over 9 bases. The V gene's germline CDR1 is SGHTA and CDR2 FQGNSA. The CDR3 runs 16 residues. The V gene end was trimmed by 5 bases and the J gene end by 2 bases; junction bases not matched to a gene: 7. As DNA, the CDR3 is TGTGCCAGCAGCCTACAGACAGGGGGGGCCTACAATGAGCAGTTCTTC. Its protein is CASSLQTGGAYNEQFF. The whole variable domain, remainder taken from reference TRBV7-2 and TRBJ2-1, is GAGVSQSPSNKVTEKGKDVELRCDPISGHTALYWYRQSLGQGLEFLIYFQGNSAPDKSGLPSDRFSAERTGGSVSTLTIQRTQQEDSAVYLCASSLQTGGAYNEQFFGPGTRLTVL.

This clonotype occurred many times. The CDR3 loop is CASSDRGNEQFF. The CDR3 nucleotides read TGTGCCAGCAGCGACAGGGGCAATGAGCAGTTCTTC. The chain employs TRBV2 and TRBJ2-1; 8 bases are a match to TRBD1. Looked up from germline, CDR1 is SNHLY and CDR2 is FYNNEI. This CDR3 comprises 12 residues. Unmatched junction bases numbered 1, after V lost 6 bases and J lost 6 bases.

This clonotype occurred many times. The rearrangement joins TRBV6-5 to TRBJ1-6; D is ambiguous. The V end lost 4 bases, the J end lost 9 bases, and 7 bases lay between the germline ends. The CDR3 is 12 residues long. Germline loops: CDR1 MNHEY, CDR2 SVGAGI. This chain's CDR3 is CASSSTPSPLHF. The DNA for the CDR3 is TGTGCCAGCAGTTCAACACCTTCACCCCTCCACTTT.

This clonotype was picked up one time. The chain couples TRBV6-4 to TRBJ2-5; D is unresolved. This CDR3 has 13 amino acids. In germline, CDR1 is MRHNA, CDR2 SNTAGT. The germline V and J ends were trimmed by 4 bases and 5 bases, with 11 bases remaining between them. DNA of the CDR3: TGTGCCAGCAGTGTGGTACACCGCGAGACCCAGTACTTC. Amino acids: CASSVVHRETQYF.

This clonotype was picked up a small number of times. The rearrangement uses TRBV12-3 or TRBV12-4 and TRBJ1-2; no definite D call. The ends were cut back, 6 bases at V and 2 bases at J, with 13 bases in the middle. This CDR3 spans 14 amino acids. CDR3 coding DNA: TGTGCCAGCAGCCTGAGTAGGCTAAACTATGGCTACACCTTC. Amino acids: CASSLSRLNYGYTF.

The V gene is TRBV20-1, the J gene TRBJ1-1; D may be TRBD1 (5 bases). Germline CDR1 is DFQATT and CDR2 is SNEGSKA (reference sequence). Trimming pared 0 bases from V and 1 base from J, leaving 9 bases between. CDR3 length: 14 residues. CDR3 in amino acids: CSARDWGENTEAFF. The DNA for the CDR3 is TGCAGTGCTAGAGATTGGGGGGAGAACACTGAAGCTTTCTTT.